Presented here are 21 T cell receptor beta chains from one specimen sequenced in a study of T-cell reconstitution after alpha-beta-depleted transplantation in children. Preparation of the TCRbeta library used unique molecular identifiers. TCRdb called the PCR reads again in MiXCR, with one record for every CDR3 protein. This sample carries fewer than 700,000 distinct CDR3 sequences, 10% to 15% of them seen once, and the ten largest clones take 2.2%. The sequencing here drew on PBMCs, mostly from graft donor cells, taken 360 days after TCRalphabeta/CD19-depleted stem cell transplant. All receptors come from a male patient aged 10-17 years who had a stem cell transplant for acute myeloid leukemia, so the T cells may come from the graft donor.

This clonotype was detected a few times. The chain joins TRBV6-5 to TRBJ2-5, with TRBD2 identical over 11 bases. V shed 4 bases, J shed 3 bases, and the junction held 13 bases outside the gene matches. Germline CDR1 reads MNHEY; CDR2 reads SVGAGI. This CDR3 has 18 residues. The CDR3 reads CASSFGLAGSSLEETQYF. DNA for the CDR3: TGTGCCAGCAGTTTCGGACTAGCGGGCTCCTCTCTGGAAGAGACCCAGTACTTC.

The rearrangement joins TRBV20-1 to TRBJ2-7, with D perhaps given as TRBD1 or TRBD2 (6 bases each). Germline CDR1 and CDR2: DFQATT and SNEGSKA (reference sequence). V was cut by 5 bases and J by 4 bases, with 15 bases left in between. The CDR3 covers 13 residues. The CDR3: CSAGMRDIYEQYF. CDR3 nucleotide sequence: TGCAGTGCTGGAATGCGGGACATATACGAGCAGTACTTC.

V and J are TRBV5-1 and TRBJ2-3; 8 nucleotides align to TRBD2. This CDR3 region has 15 residues. Germline assignment: CDR1 SGHRS and CDR2 YFSETQ. J was trimmed by 5 bases and V by 2 bases; bases with no gene match: 7. The CDR3 region is CASSLLAEFIDTQYF. The CDR3 region has the DNA TGCGCCAGCAGCTTACTAGCGGAATTCATAGATACGCAGTATTTT.

This clonotype was seen more than once but under ten times. The chain uses TRBV7-3 and TRBJ2-6; D may be TRBD2 (6 bases). The germline gives CDR1 SGHTA, CDR2 FQGTGA. The CDR3 loop spans 16 amino acids. Trimming stripped 5 bases from V and 2 bases from J, with 13 bases between. This chain's CDR3 is CASSPDGGAGANVLTF. In nucleotides, the CDR3 is TGTGCCAGCAGCCCCGATGGCGGGGCTGGGGCCAACGTCCTGACTTTC.

This clonotype occurred many times. The genes are TRBV12-3 or TRBV12-4 and TRBJ2-1; unclear D gene. V was clipped by 6 bases and J by 7 bases, with 19 bases between them. This CDR3 spans 15 amino acids. The CDR3 protein is CASRPTDLSLNEQFF. CDR3 sequence (DNA): TGTGCCAGCAGGCCGACTGATTTATCATTGAATGAGCAGTTCTTC.

The rearrangement links TRBV5-1 to TRBJ1-1; 9 bases line up with TRBD1. J gave up 4 bases and V 7 bases, and 8 bases lay outside the gene matches. The CDR3 runs 14 residues. The germline V gene encodes CDR1 SGHRS and CDR2 YFSETQ. CDR3: CASFRDRVATEAFF. For the CDR3, the DNA is TGCGCCAGCTTTCGGGACAGGGTAGCCACTGAAGCTTTCTTT.

V gene TRBV20-1 combines with J gene TRBJ2-7; 7 positions agree with TRBD2. This CDR3 is 13 amino acids long. Germline V gene data show CDR1 as DFQATT and CDR2 as SNEGSKA (reference sequence). V was pared by 3 bases and J by 0 bases, with 2 bases of the junction left unmatched. CDR3 sequence (DNA): TGCAGTGCTAGGCGGGACTACTCCTACGAGCAGTACTTC. This gives the protein CSARRDYSYEQYF.

This clonotype has at least ten counts. This chain connects TRBV25-1 to TRBJ2-5, with 8 bases that match TRBD1. The germline V gene has CDR1 MGHDK and CDR2 SYGVNS. The CDR3 has 14 amino acids. The V segment lost 3 bases and the J segment 4 bases; nucleotides outside the gene matches: 4. This CDR3 is CASSDWTGLETQYF. The DNA of the CDR3 is TGTGCCAGCAGTGATTGGACAGGGTTAGAGACCCAGTACTTC.

The rearrangement uses TRBV5-1 and TRBJ2-7, with TRBD1 identical over 10 bases. After removal of 3 bases from V and 4 bases from J, the junction contained 4 bases not matched to a gene. The CDR3 contains 14 residues. Per germline, CDR1 SGHRS and CDR2 YFSETQ. This chain's CDR3 is CASSSDRGSYEQYF. CDR3 in DNA: TGCGCCAGCAGCTCGGACAGGGGGTCATACGAGCAGTACTTC. The whole variable domain, remainder taken from reference TRBV5-1 and TRBJ2-7, is KAGVTQTPRYLIKTRGQQVTLSCSPISGHRSVSWYQQTPGQGLQFLFEYFSETQRNKGNFPGRFSGRQFSNSRSEMNVSTLELGDSALYLCASSSDRGSYEQYFGPGTRLTVT.

V gene TRBV12-3 or TRBV12-4 combines with J gene TRBJ1-2; D remains ambiguous. The CDR3 is 13 residues long. With 6 bases removed from V and 4 bases from J, the gap between germline ends came to 12 bases. Written as DNA, the CDR3 is TGTGCCAGCAGCCCAGACAACTTCTATGGCTACACCTTC. Encoded protein: CASSPDNFYGYTF.

This clonotype came up a few times. V gene TRBV4-3 combines with J gene TRBJ2-4; 14 bases agree with TRBD2. Germline values: CDR1 LGHNA, CDR2 YSLEER. The CDR3 extends over 18 amino acids. V shed 0 bases, J shed 1 base, and the junction held 2 bases outside the gene matches. In DNA form, the CDR3 reads TGCGCCAGCAGCCAAGAGGGACTAGCGGGAGTGGCCAAAAACATTCAGTACTTC. Translation gives CASSQEGLAGVAKNIQYF.

In its sample, this clonotype was seen a few times. V and J are TRBV19 and TRBJ2-7, with a weak D call TRBD1 (7 bases). This CDR3 is built from 15 residues. V shed 7 bases and J shed 1 base, with 17 bases lying between them. CDR1 is LNHDA and CDR2 is SQIVND in the germline V gene (reference sequence). CDR3 sequence: CASTQTGRPSYEQYF. The DNA for the CDR3 is TGTGCCAGTACTCAGACAGGGAGGCCTTCCTACGAGCAGTACTTC.

The chain joins TRBV7-2 to TRBJ2-3; a weak D match, TRBD2 (7 bases). CDR3 length: 15 residues. CDR1 is SGHTA and CDR2 is FQGNSA in the germline V gene. V lost 3 bases, J lost 6 bases, and 16 bases lay in between. The CDR3 loop is CASSFKEGGTDTQYF. CDR3 sequence (DNA): TGTGCCAGCAGCTTTAAGGAGGGGGGGACGGATACGCAGTATTTT. Full variable domain (missing parts from reference TRBV7-2 and TRBJ2-3): GAGVSQSPSNKVTEKGKDVELRCDPISGHTALYWYRQSLGQGLEFLIYFQGNSAPDKSGLPSDRFSAERTGGSVSTLTIQRTQQEDSAVYLCASSFKEGGTDTQYFGPGTRLTVL.

This clonotype was counted between two and nine times. V gene TRBV7-2 combines with J gene TRBJ2-5; 8 bases line up with TRBD2. The junction had 2 bases not matched to a gene; V was cut back by 3 bases and J by 2 bases. From germline, CDR1 is SGHTA and CDR2 FQGNSA. The CDR3 contains 14 residues. CDR3 nucleotides: TGTGCCAGCAGCTTGGGACTAGTACAAGAGACCCAGTACTTC. Translated: CASSLGLVQETQYF.

This clonotype came up a few times. The J gene is TRBJ2-2, the V gene TRBV10-3; TRBD1 matches 8 bases. V lost 6 bases, J lost 1 base, and 4 bases stayed unmatched. The CDR3 length is 15 residues. Germline CDR1 reads ENHRY; CDR2 reads SYGVKD. CDR3 protein: CAIRRTGLNTGELFF. The CDR3 bases are TGTGCCATCAGAAGGACAGGGCTGAACACCGGGGAGCTGTTTTTT.

To note about this clonotype: Relative to the germline gene, one junction end is altered; a read error may explain this. V gene TRBV20-1 combines with J gene TRBJ2-5, with 9 bases identical to TRBD1. The CDR3 spans 13 residues. Per germline, CDR1 DFQATT and CDR2 SNEGSKA (reference sequence). This CDR3 reads CSASTDRGENQYF. The CDR3 coding sequence is TGCAGTGCTAGTACGGACAGGGGAGAGAACCAGTACTTC.

This clonotype has just a few counts. The chain carries TRBV12-3 or TRBV12-4 and TRBJ2-1; 9 bases match TRBD2. The CDR3 extends over 19 amino acids. V lost 3 bases to trimming and J lost 0 bases; unmatched junction nucleotides: 12. The CDR3 is CASSFGAGGPDISYNEQFF. CDR3 DNA: TGTGCCAGCAGTTTCGGGGCGGGAGGGCCAGATATCTCCTACAATGAGCAGTTCTTC.

Only a few counts were recorded for this clonotype. V usage is TRBV6-2 or TRBV6-3 and J usage is TRBJ2-7; perhaps TRBD2 as D (5 bases). Trimming left V 4 bases short and J 2 bases short, with 12 bases between. Germline CDR1 is MNHEY and CDR2 is SVGEGT. This CDR3 comprises 14 residues. CDR3 sequence reads: CASSSPGNTYEQYF. CDR3 DNA sequence: TGTGCCAGCAGTTCACCCGGGAACACCTACGAGCAGTACTTC.

This clonotype appeared a few times. The chain uses TRBV6-1 and TRBJ2-1, with D possibly TRBD1 on 5 matching bases. Germline V lookup: CDR1 MNHNS, CDR2 SASEGT. Deletions cut 2 bases from V and 2 bases from J, with 10 bases between. The CDR3 totals 15 residues. Here the CDR3 DNA reads TGTGCCAGCAGTGAAAGGGGCAGGACCTACAATGAGCAGTTCTTC. This sequence encodes CASSERGRTYNEQFF.

V and J are TRBV20-1 and TRBJ1-3; TRBD1 matches 10 bases. CDR1 is DFQATT and CDR2 is SNEGSKA in the germline V gene (reference sequence). J lost 3 bases, V lost 3 bases, and 5 bases had no gene match. CDR3 length: 15 amino acids. The CDR3 region is CSASRDRGYGNTIYF. The CDR3 DNA follows: TGCAGTGCTAGCCGGGACAGGGGTTATGGAAACACCATATATTTT.

This clonotype was seen repeatedly, ten times or more. The V call is TRBV4-3, the J call TRBJ2-1; tentatively, D is TRBD2 (5 bases). The CDR3 covers 13 residues. The germline V gene encodes CDR1 LGHNA and CDR2 YSLEER. The V gene lost 2 bases and the J gene lost 9 bases, with 11 bases spanning the gap. As DNA, the CDR3 is TGCGCCAGCAGCCAATGGTCGGGGAGTGAGCAGTTCTTC. Translated: CASSQWSGSEQFF.